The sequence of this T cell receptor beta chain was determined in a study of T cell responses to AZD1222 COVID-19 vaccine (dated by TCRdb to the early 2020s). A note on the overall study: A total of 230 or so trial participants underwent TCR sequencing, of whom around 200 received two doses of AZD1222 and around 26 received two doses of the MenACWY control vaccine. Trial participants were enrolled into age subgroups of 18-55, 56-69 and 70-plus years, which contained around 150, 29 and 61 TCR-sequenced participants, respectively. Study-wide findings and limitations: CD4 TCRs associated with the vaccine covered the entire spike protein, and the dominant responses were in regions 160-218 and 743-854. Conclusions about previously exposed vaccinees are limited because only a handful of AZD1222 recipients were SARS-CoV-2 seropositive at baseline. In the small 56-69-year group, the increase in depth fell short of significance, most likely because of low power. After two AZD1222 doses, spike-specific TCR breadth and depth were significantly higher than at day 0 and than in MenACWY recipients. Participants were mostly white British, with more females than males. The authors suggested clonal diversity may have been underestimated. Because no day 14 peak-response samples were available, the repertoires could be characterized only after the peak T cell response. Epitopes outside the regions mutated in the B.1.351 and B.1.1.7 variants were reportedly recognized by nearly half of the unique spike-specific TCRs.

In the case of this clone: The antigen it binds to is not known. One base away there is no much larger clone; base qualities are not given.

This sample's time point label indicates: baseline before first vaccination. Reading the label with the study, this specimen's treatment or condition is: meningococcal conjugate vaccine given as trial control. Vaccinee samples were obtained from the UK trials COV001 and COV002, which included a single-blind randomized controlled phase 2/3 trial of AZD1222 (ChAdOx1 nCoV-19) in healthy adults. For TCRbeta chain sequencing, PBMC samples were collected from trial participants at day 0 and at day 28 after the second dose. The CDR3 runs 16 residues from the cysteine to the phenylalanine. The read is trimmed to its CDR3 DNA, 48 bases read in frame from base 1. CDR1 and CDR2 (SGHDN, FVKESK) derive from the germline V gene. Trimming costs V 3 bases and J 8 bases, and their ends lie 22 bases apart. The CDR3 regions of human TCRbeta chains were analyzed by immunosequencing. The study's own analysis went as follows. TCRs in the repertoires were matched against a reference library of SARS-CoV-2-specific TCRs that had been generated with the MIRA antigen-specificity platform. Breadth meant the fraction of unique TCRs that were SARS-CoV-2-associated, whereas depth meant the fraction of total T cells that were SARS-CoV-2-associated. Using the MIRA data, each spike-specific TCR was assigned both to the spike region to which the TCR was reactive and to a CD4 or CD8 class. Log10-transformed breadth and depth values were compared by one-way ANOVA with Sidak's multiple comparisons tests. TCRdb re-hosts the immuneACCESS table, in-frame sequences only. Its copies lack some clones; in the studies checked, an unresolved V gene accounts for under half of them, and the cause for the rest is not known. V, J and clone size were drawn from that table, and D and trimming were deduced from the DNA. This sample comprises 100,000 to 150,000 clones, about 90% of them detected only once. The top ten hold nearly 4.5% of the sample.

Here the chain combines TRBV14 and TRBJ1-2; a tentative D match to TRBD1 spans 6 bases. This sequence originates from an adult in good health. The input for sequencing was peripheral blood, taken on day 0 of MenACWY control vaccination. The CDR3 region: CASSHGPGTLYNGYTF. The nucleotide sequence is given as TGTGCCAGCAGCCACGGACCCGGGACACTTTATAACGGCTACACCTTC.